The 21 T cell receptor beta chains in this list originate from one sample, sequenced in a study of shared clonotypes between healthy human individuals. This table comes from immunoSEQ multiplex PCR, and its TCRdb copy is limited to in-frame clones, with some not included. The table includes 2.3 million or so clones, approximately 95% detected once. The sequenced sample consisted of naive CD4+ T cells from PBMCs. Documented subset: CD45RA+ positively selected. These receptors were obtained from a young man in good health. Some clones in this sample may be carry-over from other donors' samples.

The rearrangement uses TRBV5-1 and TRBJ1-2, with unresolved D. CDR3 size: 15 residues. The V gene lost 0 bases and the J gene lost 7 bases, with 16 bases spanning the gap. Germline V CDR1 and CDR2: SGHRS, YFSETQ. CDR3 bases: TGCGCCAGCAGCTTGGAATCTACGCCTTTGGGTGGCTACACCTTC. It yields the protein CASSLESTPLGGYTF.

The chain carries TRBV10-3 and TRBJ2-7; 9 nucleotides match TRBD1. J lost 2 bases, V lost 4 bases, and 9 bases had no gene match. CDR1 is ENHRY and CDR2 is SYGVKD in the germline V gene. The CDR3 length is 16 residues. Written as DNA, the CDR3 is TGTGCCATCAGTGCCTCCGAACAGGGGGCGGCCTACGAGCAGTACTTC. Translated: CAISASEQGAAYEQYF.

The chain combines TRBV28 with TRBJ2-4, with D perhaps matching TRBD2 (6 bases). Between the trimmed V and J ends, which lost 6 bases and 1 base, there was a span of 16 bases. The length of the CDR3 is 16 residues. Germline CDR1 is MDHEN and CDR2 is SYDVKM. The CDR3 protein is CASSPLGAGAKNIQYF. CDR3 bases: TGTGCCAGCAGCCCACTGGGCGCGGGGGCCAAAAACATTCAGTACTTC. Variable domain in full (rest from reference TRBV28 and TRBJ2-4): DVKVTQSSRYLVKRTGEKVFLECVQDMDHENMFWYRQDPGLGLRLIYFSYDVKMKEKGDIPEGYSVSREKKERFSLILESASTNQTSMYLCASSPLGAGAKNIQYFGAGTRLSVL.

The rearrangement joins TRBV28 to TRBJ2-5; D is unresolved. This CDR3 has 14 amino acids. Germline assignment: CDR1 MDHEN and CDR2 SYDVKM. V was pared by 3 bases and J by 4 bases, with 12 bases between. Here the CDR3 reads CASSLVGMGETQYF. The CDR3 DNA follows: TGTGCCAGCAGTTTGGTTGGGATGGGAGAGACCCAGTACTTC.

This chain joins TRBV27 and TRBJ1-3; D is unresolved. CDR3 length: 17 amino acids. Germline V gene sequence: CDR1 MNHEY, CDR2 SMNVEV (reference sequence). Trimming pared 5 bases from V and 0 bases from J, leaving 17 bases between. CDR3: CASSPGLTQSSGNTIYF. Here the CDR3 DNA reads TGTGCCAGCAGTCCCGGACTGACTCAATCCTCTGGAAACACCATATATTTT.

This chain connects TRBV5-1 to TRBJ2-7; 10 bases align to TRBD1. Germline trimming cut 4 bases from V and 6 bases from J; bases unmatched to any gene: 13. The CDR3 covers 16 residues. The germline V gene encodes CDR1 SGHRS and CDR2 YFSETQ. The DNA for the CDR3 is TGCGCCAGCAGCCCGGGCTTACGACAGGGGGCAGGCGAGCAGTACTTC. This translates into CASSPGLRQGAGEQYF.

This clone came up once. Other DNA sequences from this sample encode an identical CDR3 as well. The chain employs TRBV28 and TRBJ2-6, with D unclear. V lost 4 bases and J lost 1, with 8 bases in between. This CDR3 comprises 15 residues. Looked up from germline, CDR1 is MDHEN and CDR2 is SYDVKM. The CDR3 DNA follows: TGTGCCAGCAGTTCCGGGTCGTCTGGGGCCAACGTCCTGACTTTC. Translated, it gives CASSSGSSGANVLTF.

The chain uses TRBV29-1 and TRBJ2-7; no definite D call. V gave up 6 bases and J gave up 3 bases, with 9 bases separating them. CDR1 and CDR2 from the germline V gene are SQVTM and ANQGSEA. The CDR3 has 11 amino acids. CDR3 nucleotide sequence: TGCAGCGTCGCGACCTTCTACGAGCAGTACTTC. Encoded protein: CSVATFYEQYF.

CDR3 sequence: CASSLITNTEAFF. The CDR3 DNA reads as TGTGCCAGCAGCTTGATCACGAACACTGAAGCTTTCTTT. V gene TRBV5-5 combines with J gene TRBJ1-1, with no clear D. This CDR3 comprises 13 residues. The germline V gene encodes CDR1 SGHKS and CDR2 YYEKEE (reference sequence). V gave up 1 base and J gave up 1 base, with 5 bases separating them.

This clone has just one count. This chain joins TRBV7-3 and TRBJ2-2, with D possibly matching TRBD2 (7 bases). This CDR3 has 15 amino acids. Germline V lookup: CDR1 SGHTA, CDR2 FQGTGA. V gave up 5 bases and J gave up 6 bases, with 16 bases separating them. DNA for the CDR3: TGTGCCAGCAGCCGGGCTGCGGGGGCCGCCGGGGAGCTGTTTTTT. This translates into CASSRAAGAAGELFF.

The rearrangement uses TRBV18 and TRBJ1-5; D is unclear. The CDR3 loop spans 16 amino acids. The V gene's germline CDR1 is KGHSH and CDR2 LQKENI. V lost 3 bases and J 0 bases, leaving 12 bases between the germline ends. Here the CDR3 DNA reads TGTGCCAGCTCACCTATGGACCCACGTAGCAATCAGCCCCAGCATTTT. Its protein is CASSPMDPRSNQPQHF.

The DNA of the CDR3 is TGTGCCAGCAGTTCTCCGAATTTCCCGGGACAGATCACAATGGGCGGCTACACCTTC. The encoded protein is CASSSPNFPGQITMGGYTF. The chain recombines TRBV28 with TRBJ1-2; 7 bases fit TRBD1. Germline trimming cut 4 bases from V and 8 bases from J; bases unmatched to any gene: 25. There are 19 residues in the CDR3. CDR1 and CDR2 from the germline V gene are MDHEN and SYDVKM.

The J gene is TRBJ1-2, the V gene TRBV27, with D uncertain. CDR3 length: 13 residues. Trimming stripped 0 bases from V and 9 bases from J, with 11 bases between. Germline assignment: CDR1 MNHEY and CDR2 SMNVEV (reference sequence). The chain's CDR3 is CASSLSFTDRYTF. The CDR3 DNA is TGTGCCAGCAGTTTATCGTTTACGGATCGCTACACCTTC.

The chain links TRBV10-3 to TRBJ2-7; TRBD1 aligns across 8 bases. Germline V gives CDR1 ENHRY, CDR2 SYGVKD. With V trimmed by 6 bases and J by 5 bases, 0 bases remained unmatched. The CDR3 totals 11 residues. In DNA, the CDR3 is TGTGCCATCAGACAGGGGGACGAGCAGTACTTC. It yields the protein CAIRQGDEQYF.

V gene TRBV6-4 combines with J gene TRBJ1-1; 8 nucleotides match TRBD1. Per germline, CDR1 MRHNA and CDR2 SNTAGT. This CDR3 region has 12 residues. Germline trimming cut 5 bases from V and 10 bases from J; bases unmatched to any gene: 6. The CDR3 protein is CASSSGQGRAFF. CDR3 in DNA: TGTGCCAGCAGTTCCGGACAGGGAAGAGCTTTCTTT.

The V gene is TRBV28, the J gene TRBJ2-7, with 8 bases fitting TRBD2. V was clipped by 6 bases and J by 6 bases; unmatched bases: 10. Germline loops: CDR1 MDHEN, CDR2 SYDVKM. The CDR3 consists of 14 residues. For the CDR3, the DNA is TGTGCCAGCAGCCCCTCGGGAGGGGATTCCGAGCAGTACTTC. Encoded protein: CASSPSGGDSEQYF.

The chain combines TRBV2 with TRBJ2-7, with 14 bases lining up with TRBD2. The V and J ends lost 7 bases and 1 base, in that order; junction bases with no gene match: 6. The CDR3 runs to 16 residues. The germline gives CDR1 SNHLY, CDR2 FYNNEI. The CDR3 loop reads CASIVGTSGSSYEQYF. CDR3 bases: TGTGCCAGCATTGTAGGGACTAGCGGGAGTTCCTACGAGCAGTACTTC. The variable domain in full, with the rest retrieved from reference TRBV2 and TRBJ2-7, is EPEVTQTPSHQVTQMGQEVILRCVPISNHLYFYWYRQILGQKVEFLVSFYNNEISEKSEIFDDQFSVERPDGSNFTLKIRSTKLEDSAMYFCASIVGTSGSSYEQYFGPGTRLTVT.

CDR3 sequence: CASSLNLQGVTEAFF. CDR3 bases: TGCGCCAGCAGCTTGAATTTACAGGGAGTCACTGAAGCTTTCTTT. The chain recombines TRBV5-1 with TRBJ1-1, with a weak D call TRBD1 (6 bases). Trimming removed 1 base from V and 4 bases from J, with 14 bases in between. Germline values: CDR1 SGHRS, CDR2 YFSETQ. This CDR3 comprises 15 residues.

The chain carries TRBV18 and TRBJ2-7, with TRBD1 identical over 9 bases. Per germline, CDR1 KGHSH and CDR2 LQKENI. Trimming took 2 bases from V and 3 from J; bases not matched to a gene: 5. This CDR3 region has 15 residues. The CDR3 loop is CASSPKQGADYEQYF. The CDR3, as DNA: TGTGCCAGCTCACCAAAACAGGGGGCGGACTACGAGCAGTACTTC.

The chain employs TRBV5-4 and TRBJ2-1; 8 bases are a match to TRBD2. The CDR3 extends over 16 amino acids. The V segment lost 3 bases and the J segment 0 bases; nucleotides outside the gene matches: 5. Germline CDR1 and CDR2: SGHNT and YYREEE (reference sequence). CDR3 coding DNA: TGTGCCAGCAGCTCGGCGGGAGGAACCTCCTACAATGAGCAGTTCTTC. Residues: CASSSAGGTSYNEQFF.

A single count supports this clone. The rearrangement uses TRBV4-1 and TRBJ2-5; a weak D match, TRBD2 (5 bases). Trimming removed 0 bases at V and 1 base at J, with 15 bases between. The CDR3 consists of 17 residues. Looked up from germline, CDR1 is MGHRA and CDR2 is YSYEKL. This CDR3 is CASSQELRGGAQETQYF. The CDR3 DNA follows: TGCGCCAGCAGCCAAGAATTGCGAGGAGGAGCCCAAGAGACCCAGTACTTC.